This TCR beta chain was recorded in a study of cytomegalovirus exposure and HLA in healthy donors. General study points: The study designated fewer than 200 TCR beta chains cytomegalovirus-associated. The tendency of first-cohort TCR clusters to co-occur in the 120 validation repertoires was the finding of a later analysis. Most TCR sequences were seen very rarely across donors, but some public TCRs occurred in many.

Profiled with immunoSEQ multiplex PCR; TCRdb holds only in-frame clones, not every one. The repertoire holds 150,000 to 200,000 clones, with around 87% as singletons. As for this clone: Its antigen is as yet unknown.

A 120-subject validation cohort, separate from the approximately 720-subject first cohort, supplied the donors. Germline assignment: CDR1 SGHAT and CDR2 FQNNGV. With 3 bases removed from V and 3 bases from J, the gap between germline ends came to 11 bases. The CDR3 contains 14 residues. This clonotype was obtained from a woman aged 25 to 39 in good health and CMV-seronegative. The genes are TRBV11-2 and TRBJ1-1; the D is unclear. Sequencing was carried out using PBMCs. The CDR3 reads CASSFLSRDTEAFF. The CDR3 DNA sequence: TGTGCCAGCAGCTTTTTGAGCCGGGACACTGAAGCTTTCTTT.